The sequence of this T cell receptor beta chain was determined in a study of cytomegalovirus exposure and HLA in healthy donors. Separate from the approximately 670-subject first cohort, the roughly 120-subject validation cohort was the one that the donors belonged to. Turning to this clone: Its antigen is currently unknown.

From germline, CDR1 is GTSNPN and CDR2 SVGIG (reference sequence). Trimming stripped 0 bases from V and 0 bases from J, with 8 bases between. The CDR3 extends over 14 amino acids. The data were produced by immunoSEQ multiplex PCR, yet TCRdb's version contains in-frame clones alone and is incomplete. Here the sample spans around 150,000 clones, roughly 91% being singletons. General study results and limits: Among TCR beta chains, those listed as cytomegalovirus-associated numbered around 180.

The sample consisted of PBMCs. The chain carries TRBV30 and TRBJ1-2, with no clear D. The receptor's source is a woman younger than 35 in good health and CMV-seropositive. CDR3 amino acids: CAWSVGLANYGYTF. Here the CDR3 DNA reads TGTGCCTGGAGTGTTGGACTGGCTAACTATGGCTACACCTTC. Supplemented by reference TRBV30 and TRBJ1-2, the full variable domain reads SQTIHQWPATLVQPVGSPLSLECTVEGTSNPNLYWYRQAAGRGLQLLFYSVGIGQISSEVPQNLSASRPQDRQFILSSKKLLLSDSGFYLCAWSVGLANYGYTFGSGTRLTVV.